This record concerns one T cell receptor (beta chain) sequence. This sample stems from a study of blood T cell repertoires in COVID-19. Clones were read by immunoSEQ multiplex PCR, and TCRdb kept only the in-frame ones, dropping some. This sample has under 250,000 clones; 75% to 90% occur once, and the top ten carry about 3.4%. The germline V gene has CDR1 MNHEY and CDR2 SVGEGT. CDR3 size: 13 residues. V was pared by 6 bases and J by 8 bases, with 13 bases between. J is TRBJ1-4 and V is TRBV6-2 or TRBV6-3; D is possibly TRBD1 (6 bases). This receptor was identified in a woman in her 40s who had been exposed to COVID-19. The sample comprised PBMCs or T cells enriched from blood (not recorded which). This CDR3 is CASSQGLGEKLFF. In DNA, the CDR3 is TGTGCCAGCAGCCAGGGGCTTGGGGAAAAACTGTTTTTT.